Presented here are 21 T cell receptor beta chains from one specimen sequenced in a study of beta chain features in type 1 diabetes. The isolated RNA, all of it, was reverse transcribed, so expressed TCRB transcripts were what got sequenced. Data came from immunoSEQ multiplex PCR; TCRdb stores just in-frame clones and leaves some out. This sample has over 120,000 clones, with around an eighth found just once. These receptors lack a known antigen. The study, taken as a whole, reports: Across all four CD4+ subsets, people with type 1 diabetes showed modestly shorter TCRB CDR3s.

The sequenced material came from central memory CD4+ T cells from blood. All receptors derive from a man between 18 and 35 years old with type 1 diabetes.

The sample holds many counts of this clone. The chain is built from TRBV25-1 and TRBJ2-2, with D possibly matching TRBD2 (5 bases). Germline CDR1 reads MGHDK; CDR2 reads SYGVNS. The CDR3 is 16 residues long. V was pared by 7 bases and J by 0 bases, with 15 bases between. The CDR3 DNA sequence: TGTGCCAGCACCAAACTTGACTACCCGAACACCGGGGAGCTGTTTTTT. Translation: CASTKLDYPNTGELFF.

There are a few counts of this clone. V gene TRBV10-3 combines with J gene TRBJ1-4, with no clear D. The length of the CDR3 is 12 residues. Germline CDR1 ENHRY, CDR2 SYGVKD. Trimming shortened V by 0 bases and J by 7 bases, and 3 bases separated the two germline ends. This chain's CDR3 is CAISESLEKLFF. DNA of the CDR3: TGTGCCATCAGTGAGTCGCTTGAAAAACTGTTTTTT.

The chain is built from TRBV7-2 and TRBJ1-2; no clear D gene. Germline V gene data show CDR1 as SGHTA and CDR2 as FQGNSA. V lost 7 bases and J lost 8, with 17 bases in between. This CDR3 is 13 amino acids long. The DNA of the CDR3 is TGTGCCAGCAACTCGGCCGGACGAGGGGGCTACACCTTC. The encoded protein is CASNSAGRGGYTF.

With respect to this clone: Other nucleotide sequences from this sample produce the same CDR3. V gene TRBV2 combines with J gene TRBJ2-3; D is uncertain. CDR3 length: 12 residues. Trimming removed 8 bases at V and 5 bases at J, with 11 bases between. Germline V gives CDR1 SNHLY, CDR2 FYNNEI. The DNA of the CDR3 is TGTGCCAGCGGACCTAGTGGAGATACGCAGTATTTT. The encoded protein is CASGPSGDTQYF. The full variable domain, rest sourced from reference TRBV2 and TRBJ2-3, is EPEVTQTPSHQVTQMGQEVILRCVPISNHLYFYWYRQILGQKVEFLVSFYNNEISEKSEIFDDQFSVERPDGSNFTLKIRSTKLEDSAMYFCASGPSGDTQYFGPGTRLTVL.

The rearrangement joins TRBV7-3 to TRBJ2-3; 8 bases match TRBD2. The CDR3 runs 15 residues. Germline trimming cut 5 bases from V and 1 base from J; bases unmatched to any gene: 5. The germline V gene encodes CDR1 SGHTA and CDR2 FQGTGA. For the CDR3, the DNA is TGTGCCAGCAGCCCCAACGGGGGGGGCACAGATACGCAGTATTTT. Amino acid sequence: CASSPNGGGTDTQYF.

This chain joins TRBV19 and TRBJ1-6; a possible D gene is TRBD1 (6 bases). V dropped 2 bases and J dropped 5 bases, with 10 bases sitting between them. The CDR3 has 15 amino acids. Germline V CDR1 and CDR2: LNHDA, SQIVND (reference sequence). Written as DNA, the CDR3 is TGTGCCAGTAGTATACGGGGGGCGGATAATTCACCCCTCCACTTT. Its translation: CASSIRGADNSPLHF.

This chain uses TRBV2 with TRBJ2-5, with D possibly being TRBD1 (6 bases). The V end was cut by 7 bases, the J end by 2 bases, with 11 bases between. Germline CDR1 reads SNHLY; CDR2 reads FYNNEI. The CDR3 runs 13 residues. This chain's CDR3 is CASNGDNQETQYF. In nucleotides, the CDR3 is TGTGCCAGCAATGGGGACAATCAAGAGACCCAGTACTTC.

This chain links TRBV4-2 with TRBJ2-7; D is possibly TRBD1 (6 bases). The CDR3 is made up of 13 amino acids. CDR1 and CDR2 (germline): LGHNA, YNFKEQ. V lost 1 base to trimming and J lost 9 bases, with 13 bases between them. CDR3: CASSQGRQTGQYF. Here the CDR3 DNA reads TGTGCCAGCAGCCAAGGCCGCCAGACAGGGCAGTACTTC.

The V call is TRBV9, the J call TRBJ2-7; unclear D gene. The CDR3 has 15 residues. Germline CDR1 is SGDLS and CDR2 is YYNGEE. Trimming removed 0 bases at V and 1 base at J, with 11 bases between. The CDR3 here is CASSVAPLPSYEQYF. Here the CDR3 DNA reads TGTGCCAGCAGCGTAGCCCCCCTTCCGTCCTACGAGCAGTACTTC.

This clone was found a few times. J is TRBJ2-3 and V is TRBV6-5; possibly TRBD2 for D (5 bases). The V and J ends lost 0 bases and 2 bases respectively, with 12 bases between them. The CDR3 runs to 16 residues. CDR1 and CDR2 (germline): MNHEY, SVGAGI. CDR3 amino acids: CASSYSSGVITDTQYF. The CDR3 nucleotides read TGTGCCAGCAGTTACTCCTCCGGGGTAATCACAGATACGCAGTATTTT.

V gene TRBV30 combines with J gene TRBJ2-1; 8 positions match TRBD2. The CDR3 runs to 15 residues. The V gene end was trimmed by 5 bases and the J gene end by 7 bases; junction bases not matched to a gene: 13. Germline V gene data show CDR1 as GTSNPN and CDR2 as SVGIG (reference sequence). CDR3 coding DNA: TGTGCCTGGGCGATCGGCGGGGGGACCGTAAATGAGCAGTTCTTC. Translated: CAWAIGGGTVNEQFF.

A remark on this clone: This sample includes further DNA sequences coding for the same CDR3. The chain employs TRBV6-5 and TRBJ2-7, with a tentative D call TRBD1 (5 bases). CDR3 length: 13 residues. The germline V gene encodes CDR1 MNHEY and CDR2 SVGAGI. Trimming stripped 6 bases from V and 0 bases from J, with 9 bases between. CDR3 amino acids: CASRQASSYEQYF. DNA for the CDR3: TGTGCCAGCAGACAGGCTAGCTCCTACGAGCAGTACTTC.

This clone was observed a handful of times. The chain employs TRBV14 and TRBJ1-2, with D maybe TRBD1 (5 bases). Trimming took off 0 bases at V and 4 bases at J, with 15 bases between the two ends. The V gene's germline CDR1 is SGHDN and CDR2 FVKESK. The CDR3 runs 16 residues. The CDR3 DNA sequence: TGTGCCAGCAGCCAAGACTGGACCGGGGACCCCTATGGCTACACCTTC. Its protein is CASSQDWTGDPYGYTF.

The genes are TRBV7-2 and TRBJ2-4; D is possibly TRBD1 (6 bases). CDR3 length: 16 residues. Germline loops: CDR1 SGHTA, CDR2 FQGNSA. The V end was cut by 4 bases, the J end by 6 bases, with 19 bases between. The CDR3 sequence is CASSSIRGGTVNIQYF. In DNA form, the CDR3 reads TGTGCCAGCAGCTCCATTAGAGGGGGTACTGTAAACATTCAGTACTTC.

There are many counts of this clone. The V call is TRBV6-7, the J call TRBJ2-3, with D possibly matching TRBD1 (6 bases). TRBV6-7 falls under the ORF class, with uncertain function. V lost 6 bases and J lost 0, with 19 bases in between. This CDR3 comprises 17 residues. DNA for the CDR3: TGTGCCAGCAGCACCGTCCCGGGACATGCGAGCACAGATACGCAGTATTTT. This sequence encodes CASSTVPGHASTDTQYF.

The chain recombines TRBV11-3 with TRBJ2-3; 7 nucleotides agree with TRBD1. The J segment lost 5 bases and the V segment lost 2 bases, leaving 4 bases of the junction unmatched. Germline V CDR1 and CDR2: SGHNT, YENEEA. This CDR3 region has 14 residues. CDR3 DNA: TGTGCCAGCAGCTTAAGGGGGCCGGGAGATACGCAGTATTTT. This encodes CASSLRGPGDTQYF.

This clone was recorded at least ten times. CDR3 residues: CASSGGQGFDTQYF. As DNA, the CDR3 is TGTGCCAGCAGTGGAGGGCAGGGGTTCGATACGCAGTATTTT. V gene TRBV6-1 combines with J gene TRBJ2-3; D is perhaps TRBD1 (6 bases). The V and J ends lost 4 bases and 6 bases respectively, with 14 bases between them. The CDR3 extends over 14 amino acids. CDR1 is MNHNS and CDR2 is SASEGT in the germline V gene.

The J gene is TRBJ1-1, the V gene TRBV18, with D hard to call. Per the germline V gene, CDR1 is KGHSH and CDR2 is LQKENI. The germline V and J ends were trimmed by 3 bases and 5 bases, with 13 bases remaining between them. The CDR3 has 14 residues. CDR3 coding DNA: TGTGCCAGCTCACCTGTTACCCTGGGGACTGAAGCTTTCTTT. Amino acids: CASSPVTLGTEAFF.

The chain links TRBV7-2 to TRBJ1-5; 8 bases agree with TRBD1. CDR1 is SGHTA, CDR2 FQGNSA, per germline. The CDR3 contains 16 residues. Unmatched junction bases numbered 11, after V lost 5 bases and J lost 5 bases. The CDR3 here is CASSPDTGGPYQPQHF. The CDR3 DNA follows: TGTGCCAGCAGCCCCGACACAGGGGGTCCATATCAGCCCCAGCATTTT.

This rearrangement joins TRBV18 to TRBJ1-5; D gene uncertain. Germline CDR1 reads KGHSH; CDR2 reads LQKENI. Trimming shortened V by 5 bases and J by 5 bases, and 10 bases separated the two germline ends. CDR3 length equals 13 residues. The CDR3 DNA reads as TGTGCCAGCTCAACCATGGGAGATCAGCCCCAGCATTTT. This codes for CASSTMGDQPQHF.

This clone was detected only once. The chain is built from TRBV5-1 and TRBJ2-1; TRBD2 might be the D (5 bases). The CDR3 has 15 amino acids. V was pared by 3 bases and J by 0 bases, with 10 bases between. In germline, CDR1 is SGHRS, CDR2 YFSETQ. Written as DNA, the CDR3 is TGCGCCAGCAGCTCGACTACGAGCTCCTACAATGAGCAGTTCTTC. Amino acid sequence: CASSSTTSSYNEQFF.